This paragraph reports one TCR beta chain. This entry is derived from a study of blood T cell repertoires in COVID-19. Across the study: Specimens from acute and convalescent COVID-19 originated in the United States, Italy and Spain. PBMCs, B-cell-depleted T cells, or T cells provided the cDNA or gDNA that made up the material.

The V end was cut by 0 bases, the J end by 5 bases, with 13 bases between. Germline loops: CDR1 MNHNS, CDR2 SASEGT. CDR3 length: 15 amino acids. Only in-frame clones appear in the TCRdb table, and some are missing; sequencing was by immunoSEQ multiplex PCR. This sample has 100,000 to 150,000 clones; 88% occur once, and the top ten carry more than 1.5%. The V and J genes are TRBV6-1 and TRBJ2-5, with D possibly matching TRBD1 (6 bases). The sequenced material came from peripheral blood. The origin of this receptor is a human donor in a cohort sampled during active COVID-19. The CDR3 protein is CASSEALHGGETQYF. CDR3 DNA: TGTGCCAGCAGTGAAGCGCTTCATGGGGGCGAGACCCAGTACTTC.